This entry is about one T cell receptor beta chain. The antigen remains undetermined. The data are from a study of T cell responses to AZD1222 COVID-19 vaccine. Whole-study findings and limits: Targeting of unmutated variant regions was reportedly seen in nearly half of spike-specific TCRs. Donors in the cohort were predominantly white British and more often female, and clonal diversity was possibly underestimated. Every sample of the repertoires postdated the peak T cell response.

The CDR3 is 14 residues long. V lost 6 bases and J lost 4, with 16 bases in between. From germline, CDR1 is SGHRS and CDR2 YFSETQ. Profiled with immunoSEQ multiplex PCR; TCRdb holds only in-frame clones, not every one. The sample holds 100,000 to 150,000 clones; less than 95% are singletons and the top ten take 6.9%. The sequenced sample was peripheral blood, obtained on day 0 of AZD1222 vaccination. The TCR sequence derives from an adult in good health. The rearrangement joins TRBV5-1 to TRBJ1-2; D is possibly TRBD1 (5 bases). Here the CDR3 reads CASTVGGGTYGYTF. Here the CDR3 DNA reads TGCGCCAGCACAGTGGGAGGAGGGACCTATGGCTACACCTTC. Full variable domain (rest looked up from reference TRBV5-1 and TRBJ1-2): KAGVTQTPRYLIKTRGQQVTLSCSPISGHRSVSWYQQTPGQGLQFLFEYFSETQRNKGNFPGRFSGRQFSNSRSEMNVSTLELGDSALYLCASTVGGGTYGYTFGSGTRLTVV.